This T cell receptor beta chain emerged from a study of T cell responses to AZD1222 COVID-19 vaccine. General study findings and limits: Two doses of AZD1222 preceded a rise in Spike-specific TCR breadth and depth. White British ancestry dominated among donors, who included more females, and clonal diversity was possibly underestimated.

With respect to this clone: Its antigen is as yet unknown.

Only in-frame clones appear in the TCRdb table, and some are missing; sequencing was by immunoSEQ multiplex PCR. Among over 150,000 clones listed, 88% were seen once. Here the sequenced sample was peripheral blood, taken on day 0 of AZD1222 vaccination. This TCR was sampled from an adult in good health.

The DNA for the CDR3 is TGTGCCAGCAGCTTAGCGGGCAAGATGGGCACTGAAGCTTTCTTT. Translating it yields CASSLAGKMGTEAFF. The V and J genes are TRBV7-8 and TRBJ1-1; D not certain. CDR3 length: 15 residues. Germline CDR1 SGHVS, CDR2 FQNEAQ. V was trimmed by 0 bases and J by 4 bases, leaving 12 bases between them.